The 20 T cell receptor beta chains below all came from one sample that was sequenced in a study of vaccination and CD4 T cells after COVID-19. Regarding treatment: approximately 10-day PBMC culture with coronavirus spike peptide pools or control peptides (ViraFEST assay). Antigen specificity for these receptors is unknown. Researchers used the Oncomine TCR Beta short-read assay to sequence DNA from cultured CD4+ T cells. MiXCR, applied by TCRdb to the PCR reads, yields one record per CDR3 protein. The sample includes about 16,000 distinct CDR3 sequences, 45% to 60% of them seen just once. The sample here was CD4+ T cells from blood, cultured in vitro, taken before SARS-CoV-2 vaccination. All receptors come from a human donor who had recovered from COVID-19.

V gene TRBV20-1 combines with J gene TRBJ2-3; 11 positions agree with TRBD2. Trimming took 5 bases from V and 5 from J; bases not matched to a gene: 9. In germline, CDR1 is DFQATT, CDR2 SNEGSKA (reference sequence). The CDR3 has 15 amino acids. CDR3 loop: CSAEQPTSGVDTQYF. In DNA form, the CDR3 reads TGCAGTGCTGAACAACCGACTAGCGGGGTAGATACGCAGTATTTT.

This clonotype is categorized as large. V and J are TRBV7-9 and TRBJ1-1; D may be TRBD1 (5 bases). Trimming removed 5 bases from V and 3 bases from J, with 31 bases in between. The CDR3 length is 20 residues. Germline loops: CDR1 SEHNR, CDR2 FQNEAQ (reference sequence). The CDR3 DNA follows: TGTGCCAGCAGCCACAAAGTCCTGTCAGGGACCCTCTTCATACACACTGAAGCTTTCTTT. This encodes CASSHKVLSGTLFIHTEAFF.

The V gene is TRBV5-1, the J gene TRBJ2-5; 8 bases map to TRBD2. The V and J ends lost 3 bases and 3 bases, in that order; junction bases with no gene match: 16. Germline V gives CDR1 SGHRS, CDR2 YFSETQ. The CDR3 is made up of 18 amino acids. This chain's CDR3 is CASSSTPPGTRLKETQYF. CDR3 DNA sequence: TGCGCCAGCAGCTCGACACCCCCGGGGACTAGACTCAAAGAGACCCAGTACTTC.

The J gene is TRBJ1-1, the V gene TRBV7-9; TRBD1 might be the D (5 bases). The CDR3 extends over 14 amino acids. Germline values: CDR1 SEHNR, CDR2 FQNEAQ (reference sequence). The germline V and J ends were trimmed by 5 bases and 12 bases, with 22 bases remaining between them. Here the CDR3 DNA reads TGTGCCAGCAGCCTCCCCCCGGGACCGTATTCTACTTTCTTT. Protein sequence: CASSLPPGPYSTFF.

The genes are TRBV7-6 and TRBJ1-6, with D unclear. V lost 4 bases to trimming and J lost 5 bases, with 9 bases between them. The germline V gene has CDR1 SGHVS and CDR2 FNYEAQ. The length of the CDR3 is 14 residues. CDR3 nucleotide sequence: TGTGCCAGCAGCTCGACAACGAATAATTCACCCCTCCACTTT. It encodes CASSSTTNNSPLHF. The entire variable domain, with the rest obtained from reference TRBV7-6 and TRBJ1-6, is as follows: GAGVSQSPRYKVTKRGQDVALRCDPISGHVSLYWYRQALGQGPEFLTYFNYEAQQDKSGLPNDRFSAERPEGSISTLTIQRTEQRDSAMYRCASSSTTNNSPLHFGNGTRLTVT.

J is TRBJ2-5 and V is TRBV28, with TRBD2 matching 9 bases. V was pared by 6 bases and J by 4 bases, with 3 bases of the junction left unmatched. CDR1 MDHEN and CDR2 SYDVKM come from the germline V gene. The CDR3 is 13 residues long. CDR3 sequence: CASRLLAGETQYF. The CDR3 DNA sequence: TGTGCCAGCAGGCTACTAGCGGGAGAGACCCAGTACTTC.

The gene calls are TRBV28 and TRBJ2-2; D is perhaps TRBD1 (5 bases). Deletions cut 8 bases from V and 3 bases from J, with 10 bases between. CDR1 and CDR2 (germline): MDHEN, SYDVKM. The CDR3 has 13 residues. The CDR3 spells CASSATDTGELFF. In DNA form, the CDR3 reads TGTGCCAGCTCCGCGACAGACACCGGGGAGCTGTTTTTT.

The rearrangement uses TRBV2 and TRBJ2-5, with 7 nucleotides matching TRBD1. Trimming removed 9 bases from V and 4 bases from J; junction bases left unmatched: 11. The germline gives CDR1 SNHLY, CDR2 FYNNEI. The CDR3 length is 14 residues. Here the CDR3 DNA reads TGTGCCAGAGGGGGCAGGATTTCCCGAGAGACCCAGTACTTC. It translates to CARGGRISRETQYF.

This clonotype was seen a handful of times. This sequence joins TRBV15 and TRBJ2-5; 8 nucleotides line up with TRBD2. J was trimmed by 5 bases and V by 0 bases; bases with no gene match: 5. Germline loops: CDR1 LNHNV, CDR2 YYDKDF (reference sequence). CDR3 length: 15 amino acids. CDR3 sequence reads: CATSREGTSSETQYF. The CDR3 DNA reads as TGTGCCACCAGCAGAGAAGGGACTAGTAGCGAGACCCAGTACTTC.

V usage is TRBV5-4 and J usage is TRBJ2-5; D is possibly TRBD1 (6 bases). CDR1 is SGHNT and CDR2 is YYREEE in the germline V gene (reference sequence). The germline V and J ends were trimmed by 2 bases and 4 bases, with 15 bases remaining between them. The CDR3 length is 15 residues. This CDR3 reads CASSLTGQARETQYF. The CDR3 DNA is TGTGCCAGCAGCTTAACAGGGCAAGCGCGAGAGACCCAGTACTTC.

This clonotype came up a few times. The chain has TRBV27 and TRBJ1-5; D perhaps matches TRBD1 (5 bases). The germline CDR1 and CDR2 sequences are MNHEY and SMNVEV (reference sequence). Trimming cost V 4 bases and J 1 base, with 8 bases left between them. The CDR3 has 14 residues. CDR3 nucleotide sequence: TGTGCCAGCAGTTGGAGGGGCAGCAATCAGCCCCAGCATTTT. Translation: CASSWRGSNQPQHF.

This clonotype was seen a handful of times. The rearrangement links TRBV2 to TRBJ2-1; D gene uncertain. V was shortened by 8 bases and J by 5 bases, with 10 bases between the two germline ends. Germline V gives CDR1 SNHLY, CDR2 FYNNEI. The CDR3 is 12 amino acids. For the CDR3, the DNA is TGTGCCAGCGGGCCTACCAACAATGAGCAGTTCTTC. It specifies CASGPTNNEQFF.

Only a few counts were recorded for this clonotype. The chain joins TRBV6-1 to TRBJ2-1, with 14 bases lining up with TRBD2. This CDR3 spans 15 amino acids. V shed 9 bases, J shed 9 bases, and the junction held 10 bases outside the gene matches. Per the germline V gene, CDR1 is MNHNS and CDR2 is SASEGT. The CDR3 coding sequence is TGTGCCAGTTCCTTCCCGGGACTAGCGGGAGTTGAGCAGTTCTTC. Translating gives CASSFPGLAGVEQFF.

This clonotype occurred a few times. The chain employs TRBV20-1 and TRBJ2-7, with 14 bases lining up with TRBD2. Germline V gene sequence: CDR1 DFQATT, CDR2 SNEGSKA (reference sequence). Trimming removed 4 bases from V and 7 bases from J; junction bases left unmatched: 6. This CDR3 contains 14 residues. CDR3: CSATGLAGVREQYF. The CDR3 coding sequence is TGCAGTGCTACGGGACTAGCGGGAGTGAGGGAGCAGTACTTC.

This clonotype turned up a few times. For the CDR3, the DNA is TGTGCCAGCAGCGCAGGGGGCACTGAAGCTTTCTTT. Residues: CASSAGGTEAFF. The chain recombines TRBV9 with TRBJ1-1; 7 nucleotides line up with TRBD1. The CDR3 is 12 residues long. V lost 3 bases to trimming and J lost 4 bases; unmatched junction nucleotides: 0. Germline V CDR1 and CDR2: SGDLS, YYNGEE.

For the CDR3, the DNA is TGTGCCAGCAGGGGACAGAATGGCTACGAGCAGTACTTC. Residues: CASRGQNGYEQYF. V and J are TRBV27 and TRBJ2-7; 7 positions match TRBD1. Germline trimming cut 6 bases from V and 3 bases from J; bases unmatched to any gene: 5. CDR1 and CDR2 (germline): MNHEY, SMNVEV (reference sequence). The CDR3 is 13 amino acids.

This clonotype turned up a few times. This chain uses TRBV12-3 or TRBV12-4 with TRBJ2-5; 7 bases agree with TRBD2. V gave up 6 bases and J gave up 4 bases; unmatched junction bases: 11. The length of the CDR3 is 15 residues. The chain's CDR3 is CASRKSLAGRETQYF. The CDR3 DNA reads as TGTGCCAGCAGAAAATCCTTAGCGGGTAGAGAGACCCAGTACTTC.

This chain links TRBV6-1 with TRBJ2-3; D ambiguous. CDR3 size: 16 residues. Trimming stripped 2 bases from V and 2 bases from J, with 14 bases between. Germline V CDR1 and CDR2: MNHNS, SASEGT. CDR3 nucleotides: TGTGCCAGCAGTGAATGGTTCGGCCTCTACACAGATACGCAGTATTTT. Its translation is CASSEWFGLYTDTQYF.

The CDR3: CASRVSTDTQYF. The CDR3 DNA follows: TGTGCCAGCAGAGTGTCCACAGATACGCAGTATTTT. The chain couples TRBV2 to TRBJ2-3; D is undetermined. The V and J ends lost 6 bases and 2 bases respectively, with 6 bases between them. This CDR3 is 12 amino acids long. CDR1 and CDR2 (germline): SNHLY, FYNNEI.

CDR3 nucleotides: TGTGCCAGCAGCCCGGACCAAGGCTACATTCAGTACTTC. Its translation: CASSPDQGYIQYF. V usage is TRBV6-1 and J usage is TRBJ2-4; D unresolved. In germline, CDR1 is MNHNS, CDR2 SASEGT. The CDR3 consists of 13 residues. V lost 6 bases, J lost 8 bases, and 14 bases lay in between.